The present entry profiles one T cell receptor (beta chain) with its context. The sample comes from a study of blood T cell repertoires in COVID-19. With 7 bases removed from V and 3 bases from J, the gap between germline ends came to 15 bases. The CDR3 runs 14 residues. CDR1 and CDR2 (germline): SNHLY, FYNNEI. Produced via immunoSEQ multiplex PCR; TCRdb's table is partial and in-frame only. This repertoire shows 150,000 to 200,000 clones, 70% to 90% found once; its top ten account for 2.5% to 3%. The source of this sequence is a man aged 55 to 70 with acute or convalescent COVID-19. The sequenced material came from peripheral blood. The gene calls are TRBV2 and TRBJ1-1; D might be TRBD1 (5 bases). Here the CDR3 reads CASKTGGWYTEAFF. The DNA for the CDR3 is TGTGCCAGCAAAACCGGGGGTTGGTACACTGAAGCTTTCTTT.